These 7 T cell receptor beta chains share one sample of origin, sequenced in a study of blood T cell repertoires in COVID-19. Data came from immunoSEQ multiplex PCR; TCRdb stores just in-frame clones and leaves some out. This sample yields 90,000 to 120,000 clones, of which 65% to 90% are seen a single time; less than 3.5% belongs to the top ten. Sequenced input: PBMCs or T cells enriched from blood (not recorded which). The receptors derive from a woman in her 50s who had recovered from COVID-19.

The chain employs TRBV9 and TRBJ2-7; weak D call: TRBD1 (6 bases). Germline values: CDR1 SGDLS, CDR2 YYNGEE. Trimming cost V 0 bases and J 0 bases, with 13 bases left between them. This CDR3 has 16 amino acids. This CDR3 reads CASSVGVDSSSYEQYF. CDR3 nucleotides: TGTGCCAGCAGCGTAGGTGTGGACAGTAGCTCCTACGAGCAGTACTTC.

This chain connects TRBV27 to TRBJ2-3; maybe TRBD1 (7 bases). There are 15 residues in the CDR3. Deletions cut 3 bases from V and 2 bases from J, with 12 bases between. Germline V CDR1 and CDR2: MNHEY, SMNVEV (reference sequence). The CDR3 DNA reads as TGTGCCAGCAGTTTGCGGGACAGAAACACAGATACGCAGTATTTT. Protein: CASSLRDRNTDTQYF.

This rearrangement joins TRBV6-6 to TRBJ2-7, with 7 bases identical to TRBD1. CDR3 length equals 15 residues. Germline CDR1 and CDR2: MNHNY and SVGAGI (reference sequence). V dropped 8 bases and J dropped 4; count of bases not matched to a gene: 14. The CDR3 nucleotides read TGTGCCAGCGCCCGATTCGGCAGGGGGATGTACGAGCAGTACTTC. Amino acid sequence: CASARFGRGMYEQYF.

The V call is TRBV7-3, the J call TRBJ2-2, with D perhaps matching TRBD2 (6 bases). Trimming took off 6 bases at V and 1 base at J, with 15 bases between the two ends. This CDR3 region has 16 residues. Germline CDR1 is SGHTA and CDR2 is FQGTGA. CDR3 coding DNA: TGTGCCAGCAGTCCGAGGTATAGCGGGAACACCGGGGAGCTGTTTTTT. As protein: CASSPRYSGNTGELFF.

This chain links TRBV5-1 with TRBJ1-6; TRBD1 agrees at 7 bases. Germline values: CDR1 SGHRS, CDR2 YFSETQ. Trimming at V came to 4 bases and at J to 9 bases, leaving 7 bases not matched to a gene. This CDR3 contains 14 residues. The CDR3 DNA is TGCGCCAGCAGCCCGGACAGGCAGGGTTCACCCCTCCACTTT. This gives the protein CASSPDRQGSPLHF.

The chain carries TRBV6-1 and TRBJ2-1, with TRBD2 matching over 11 bases. There are 20 residues in the CDR3. Per germline, CDR1 MNHNS and CDR2 SASEGT. V shed 4 bases and J 4 bases; nucleotides not matched to a gene: 18. The CDR3 nucleotides read TGTGCCAGCAGTGTTTTATCGGGGCTAGCGGGAGGTTCGACGTACAATGAGCAGTTCTTC. This translates into CASSVLSGLAGGSTYNEQFF.

The chain is built from TRBV24-1 and TRBJ1-5, with 8 bases lining up with TRBD1. V lost 3 bases and J lost 7; bases outside the gene matches: 10. Per germline, CDR1 KGHDR and CDR2 SFDVKD. CDR3 length: 16 residues. CDR3 nucleotides: TGTGCCACCAGTGATCCCGGACAGGGATCGTGGCAGCCCCAGCATTTT. Amino acid sequence: CATSDPGQGSWQPQHF.